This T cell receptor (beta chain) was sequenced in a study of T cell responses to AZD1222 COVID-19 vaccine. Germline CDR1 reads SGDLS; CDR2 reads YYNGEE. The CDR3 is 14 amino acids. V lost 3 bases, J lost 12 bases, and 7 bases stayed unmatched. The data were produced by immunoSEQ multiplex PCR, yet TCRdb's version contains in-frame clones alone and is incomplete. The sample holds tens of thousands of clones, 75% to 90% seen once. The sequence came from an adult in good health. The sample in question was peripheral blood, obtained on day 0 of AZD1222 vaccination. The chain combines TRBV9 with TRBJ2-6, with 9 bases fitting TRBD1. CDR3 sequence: CASSAGTGNIVLTF. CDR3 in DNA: TGTGCCAGCAGCGCCGGGACAGGGAATATCGTCCTGACTTTC. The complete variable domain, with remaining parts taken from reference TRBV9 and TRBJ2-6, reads DSGVTQTPKHLITATGQRVTLRCSPRSGDLSVYWYQQSLDQGLQFLIQYYNGEERAKGNILERFSAQQFPDLHSELNLSSLELGDSALYFCASSAGTGNIVLTFGAGSRLTVL.